The 22 T cell receptor beta chains reported below all come from one sample, sequenced in a study of cytomegalovirus exposure and HLA in healthy donors. Researchers ran the PCR with 60 Vbeta and 13 Jbeta primers. Libraries were prepared by immunoSEQ multiplex PCR; TCRdb keeps only in-frame clonotypes and omits some of them. The sample holds fewer than 150,000 clones, roughly 80% seen once. The sequencing sample was made of PBMCs. Receptors were obtained from a man in his 60s in good health and CMV-seropositive.

This clone was recorded a few times. The V call is TRBV4-1, the J call TRBJ2-5; weak D call: TRBD2 (5 bases). V lost 4 bases and J lost 5, with 14 bases in between. The CDR3 runs 14 residues. Germline CDR1 is MGHRA and CDR2 is YSYEKL. CDR3 bases: TGCGCCAGCAGCCGCCGGCGAGAGCGGGAGACCCAGTACTTC. This encodes CASSRRRERETQYF.

The V and J genes are TRBV10-2 and TRBJ1-1; TRBD1 agrees at 7 bases. Germline CDR1 is WSHSY and CDR2 is SAAADI. There are 18 residues in the CDR3. Losses at the gene ends were 0 bases for V and 1 base for J; bases not matched to a gene: 11. CDR3 DNA sequence: TGCGCCAGCAGTGAGTCCCCGGGACAGTTAGGAGGGAACACTGAAGCTTTCTTT. Translated, it gives CASSESPGQLGGNTEAFF.

V usage is TRBV18 and J usage is TRBJ2-7; D perhaps matches TRBD1 (6 bases). This CDR3 is built from 13 residues. Trimming took 3 bases from V and 5 from J, leaving 11 bases between them. The germline V gene encodes CDR1 KGHSH and CDR2 LQKENI. CDR3 in amino acids: CASSPFGGHEQYF. For the CDR3, the DNA is TGTGCCAGCTCACCTTTTGGGGGCCACGAGCAGTACTTC.

The V call is TRBV28, the J call TRBJ2-3; 16 nucleotides agree with TRBD2. With V trimmed by 10 bases and J by 7 bases, 11 bases remained unmatched. The CDR3 consists of 16 residues. Germline CDR1 reads MDHEN; CDR2 reads SYDVKM. The DNA for the CDR3 is TGTGCCATAGGGACTAGCGGGAGGGCCGGGTATCATACGCAGTATTTT. Protein sequence: CAIGTSGRAGYHTQYF. The variable domain in full, with the rest retrieved from reference TRBV28 and TRBJ2-3, is DVKVTQSSRYLVKRTGEKVFLECVQDMDHENMFWYRQDPGLGLRLIYFSYDVKMKEKGDIPEGYSVSREKKERFSLILESASTNQTSMYLCAIGTSGRAGYHTQYFGPGTRLTVL.

The J gene is TRBJ2-3, the V gene TRBV5-1; 10 bases align to TRBD2. CDR1 and CDR2 from the germline V gene are SGHRS and YFSETQ. Unmatched junction bases numbered 5, after V lost 1 base and J lost 3 bases. The CDR3 has 16 residues. The CDR3 nucleotides read TGCGCCAGCAGCTTGTCAGGGACTAGCGCGACAGATACGCAGTATTTT. Translation: CASSLSGTSATDTQYF. The full variable domain, rest sourced from reference TRBV5-1 and TRBJ2-3, is KAGVTQTPRYLIKTRGQQVTLSCSPISGHRSVSWYQQTPGQGLQFLFEYFSETQRNKGNFPGRFSGRQFSNSRSEMNVSTLELGDSALYLCASSLSGTSATDTQYFGPGTRLTVL.

The genes are TRBV5-1 and TRBJ1-2; D is possibly TRBD1 (5 bases). Per germline, CDR1 SGHRS and CDR2 YFSETQ. The length of the CDR3 is 15 residues. V lost 0 bases to trimming and J lost 3 bases, with 12 bases between them. The CDR3 is CASSLAGGIDYGYTF. CDR3 nucleotide sequence: TGCGCCAGCAGCTTGGCCGGGGGGATCGACTATGGCTACACCTTC.

The gene calls are TRBV11-2 and TRBJ2-3, with TRBD2 matching 8 bases. This CDR3 has 16 amino acids. CDR1 and CDR2 from the germline V gene are SGHAT and FQNNGV. Trimming cost V 5 bases and J 2 bases; bases outside gene matches: 9. CDR3 nucleotide sequence: TGTGCCAGCAGCCCCCTAACTAGCGGAGTCACAGATACGCAGTATTTT. Protein: CASSPLTSGVTDTQYF. Based on the CDR3 plus reference TRBV11-2 and TRBJ2-3, the full variable domain is EAGVAQSPRYKIIEKRQSVAFWCNPISGHATLYWYQQILGQGPKLLIQFQNNGVVDDSQLPKDRFSAERLKGVDSTLKIQPAKLEDSAVYLCASSPLTSGVTDTQYFGPGTRLTVL.

This chain links TRBV6-1 with TRBJ1-6; no clear D. CDR3 length: 18 residues. Trimming stripped 1 base from V and 0 bases from J, with 13 bases between. Germline-derived CDR1 and CDR2 are MNHNS and SASEGT. The CDR3 here is CASSEVESLSSYNSPLHF. The CDR3 nucleotides read TGTGCCAGCAGTGAAGTCGAGAGTCTGAGCTCCTATAATTCACCCCTCCACTTT.

V is TRBV6-6 and J is TRBJ1-4; a possible D gene is TRBD1 (5 bases). The CDR3 covers 14 residues. Deletions cut 6 bases from V and 1 base from J, with 9 bases between. Germline V gene sequence: CDR1 MNHNY, CDR2 SVGAGI (reference sequence). The chain's CDR3 is CASRRQLTNEKLFF. DNA for the CDR3: TGTGCCAGCAGGCGACAGCTAACTAATGAAAAACTGTTTTTT.

The chain recombines TRBV11-1 with TRBJ1-1; D possibly corresponds to TRBD1 (5 bases). Germline CDR1 and CDR2: SGHAT and FQDESV (reference sequence). The V end lost 5 bases, the J end lost 3 bases, and 10 bases lay between the germline ends. The CDR3 runs 13 residues. The CDR3 region has the DNA TGTGCCAGCAGCCAGGCCAGGGACACTGAAGCTTTCTTT. Its protein is CASSQARDTEAFF.

This chain joins TRBV12-5 and TRBJ1-1; 8 bases fit TRBD1. V gave up 5 bases and J gave up 4 bases; unmatched junction bases: 3. CDR3 length: 13 amino acids. CDR1 LGHNT and CDR2 FRNRAP come from the germline V gene. The CDR3 region has the DNA TGTGCTAGTGGTAAGGACAGGGCCACTGAAGCTTTCTTT. This encodes CASGKDRATEAFF. Filled out from reference TRBV12-5 and TRBJ1-1, the complete variable domain reads DARVTQTPRHKVTEMGQEVTMRCQPILGHNTVFWYRQTMMQGLELLAYFRNRAPLDDSGMPKDRFSAEMPDATLATLKIQPSEPRDSAVYFCASGKDRATEAFFGQGTRLTVV.

The V gene is TRBV2, the J gene TRBJ2-2, with 8 nucleotides matching TRBD1. Germline V gives CDR1 SNHLY, CDR2 FYNNEI. V shed 7 bases and J 1 base; nucleotides not matched to a gene: 2. The CDR3 contains 14 residues. The CDR3 is CASKGQGNTGELFF. CDR3 in DNA: TGTGCCAGCAAAGGACAGGGGAACACCGGGGAGCTGTTTTTT.

This clone was counted between two and nine times. The chain carries TRBV4-1 and TRBJ1-2, with 10 bases that match TRBD1. After removal of 3 bases from V and 0 bases from J, the junction contained 4 bases not matched to a gene. CDR3 length: 16 amino acids. Germline CDR1 is MGHRA and CDR2 is YSYEKL. The CDR3 DNA reads as TGCGCCAGCAGCCAGGGGACAGGGGCTTCTAACTATGGCTACACCTTC. It yields the protein CASSQGTGASNYGYTF.

The chain uses TRBV30 and TRBJ1-2, with unresolved D. The V gene lost 3 bases and the J gene lost 4 bases, with 9 bases spanning the gap. CDR1 GTSNPN and CDR2 SVGIG come from the germline V gene (reference sequence). CDR3 length equals 12 residues. The CDR3 nucleotides read TGTGCCTGGAGCGCTGACTCCTATGGCTACACCTTC. Translating it yields CAWSADSYGYTF.

The chain joins TRBV2 to TRBJ1-5, with D tentatively TRBD1 (6 bases). CDR1 is SNHLY and CDR2 is FYNNEI in the germline V gene. Trimming stripped 7 bases from V and 0 bases from J, with 10 bases between. The length of the CDR3 is 14 residues. The CDR3 here is CASTGANSNQPQHF. CDR3 nucleotides: TGTGCCAGCACAGGGGCAAATAGCAATCAGCCCCAGCATTTT.

This clone was recorded only once. At one of its ends the junction is not consistent with the germline gene, which may arise from a read error. The chain combines TRBV18 with TRBJ2-7, with D perhaps being TRBD1 or TRBD2 (7 bases each). Germline V CDR1 and CDR2: KGHSH, LQKENI. The CDR3 length is 14 residues. The CDR3 DNA reads as TGTGCCAGCTTACCAGCGGGACAGTACTACGAGCAGTACTTC. This translates into CASLPAGQYYEQYF.

The rearrangement joins TRBV7-8 to TRBJ2-3, with 9 bases matching TRBD2. The germline gives CDR1 SGHVS, CDR2 FQNEAQ. The CDR3 is made up of 20 amino acids. V gave up 2 bases and J gave up 2 bases; unmatched junction bases: 17. The CDR3 DNA is TGTGCCAGCAGCTTATGGTCCCCCAGCGGGGGGCTCACTTTCACAGATACGCAGTATTTT. Its protein is CASSLWSPSGGLTFTDTQYF.

This chain uses TRBV10-1 with TRBJ1-1; D gene ambiguous. The CDR3 loop spans 14 amino acids. Germline CDR1 and CDR2: WNHNN and SYGVQD (reference sequence). The V end lost 0 bases, the J end lost 0 bases, and 5 bases lay between the germline ends. As DNA, the CDR3 is TGCGCCAGCAGTGAGTCGAGAGTGAACACTGAAGCTTTCTTT. Its protein is CASSESRVNTEAFF.

The chain joins TRBV29-1 to TRBJ2-1, with a possible D match to TRBD2 (5 bases). The V end was cut by 4 bases, the J end by 0 bases, with 10 bases between. Germline CDR1 reads SQVTM; CDR2 reads ANQGSEA. The CDR3 covers 14 residues. The CDR3 region is CSVGLLSSYNEQFF. The DNA of the CDR3 is TGCAGCGTTGGACTACTCAGCTCCTACAATGAGCAGTTCTTC.

The chain links TRBV15 to TRBJ2-7, with 14 positions matching TRBD2. The length of the CDR3 is 17 residues. The V gene end was trimmed by 0 bases and the J gene end by 4 bases; junction bases not matched to a gene: 5. Germline V gene data show CDR1 as LNHNV and CDR2 as YYDKDF (reference sequence). Here the CDR3 DNA reads TGTGCCACCAGCAGAGATCCCCGGACTAGCGGGAGGTACGAGCAGTACTTC. It specifies CATSRDPRTSGRYEQYF.

This chain connects TRBV19 to TRBJ1-6; a possible D gene is TRBD1 (6 bases). The germline V and J ends were trimmed by 5 bases and 7 bases, with 9 bases remaining between them. Germline CDR1 and CDR2: LNHDA and SQIVND (reference sequence). CDR3 length: 13 residues. The CDR3 bases are TGTGCCAGTAGTGGGCAGGGGAATTCACCCCTCCACTTT. It specifies CASSGQGNSPLHF.

This chain connects TRBV6-1 to TRBJ2-7; 7 bases fit TRBD2. This CDR3 spans 12 amino acids. Per germline, CDR1 MNHNS and CDR2 SASEGT. V gave up 5 bases and J gave up 3 bases; unmatched junction bases: 1. The CDR3: CASSWDYYEQYF. Here the CDR3 DNA reads TGTGCCAGCAGTTGGGACTACTACGAGCAGTACTTC.